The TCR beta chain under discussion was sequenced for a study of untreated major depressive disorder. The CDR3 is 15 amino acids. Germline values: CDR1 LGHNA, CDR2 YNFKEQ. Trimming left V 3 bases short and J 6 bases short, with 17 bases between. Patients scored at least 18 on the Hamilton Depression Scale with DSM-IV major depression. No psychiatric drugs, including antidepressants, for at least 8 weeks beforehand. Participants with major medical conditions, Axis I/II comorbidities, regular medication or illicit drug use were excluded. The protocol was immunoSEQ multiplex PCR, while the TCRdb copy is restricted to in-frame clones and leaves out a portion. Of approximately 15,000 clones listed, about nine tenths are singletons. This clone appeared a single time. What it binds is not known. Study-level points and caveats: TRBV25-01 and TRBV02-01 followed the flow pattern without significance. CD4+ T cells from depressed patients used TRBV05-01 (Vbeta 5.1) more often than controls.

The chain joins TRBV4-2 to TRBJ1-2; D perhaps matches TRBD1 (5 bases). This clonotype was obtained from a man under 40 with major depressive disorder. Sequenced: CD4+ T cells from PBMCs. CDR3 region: CASSQEIAGRNGYTF. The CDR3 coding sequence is TGTGCCAGCAGCCAGGAGATTGCAGGGAGGAATGGCTACACCTTC.